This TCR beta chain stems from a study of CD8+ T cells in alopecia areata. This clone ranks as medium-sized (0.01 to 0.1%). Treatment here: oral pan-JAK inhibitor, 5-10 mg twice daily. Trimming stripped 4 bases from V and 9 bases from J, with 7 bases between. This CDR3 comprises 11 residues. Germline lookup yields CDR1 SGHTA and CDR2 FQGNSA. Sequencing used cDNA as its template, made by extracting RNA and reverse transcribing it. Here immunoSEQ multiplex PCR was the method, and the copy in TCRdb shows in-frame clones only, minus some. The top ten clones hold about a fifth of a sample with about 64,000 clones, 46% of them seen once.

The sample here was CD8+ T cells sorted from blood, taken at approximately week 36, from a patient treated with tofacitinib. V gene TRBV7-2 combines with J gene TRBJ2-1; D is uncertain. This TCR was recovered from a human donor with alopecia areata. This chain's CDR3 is CASSSMSEQFF. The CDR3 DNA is TGTGCCAGCAGCTCAATGAGTGAGCAGTTCTTC.